Listed here are 16 T cell receptor beta chains from one sample, sequenced in a study of response to subunit inactivated influenza vaccine. TCRdb itself ran the RT-PCR reads through MiXCR, one entry per CDR3 protein. This table has hundreds of thousands of distinct CDR3 sequences, about 11% appearing once. Another study also made use of these data, one on T cells expressing NK-cell markers. Per that study: In generating TCR beta cDNA, 5'RACE template switching with UMIs was used.

The material sequenced was PBMCs from blood, taken on the day of vaccination. The source is a man aged 50-59 years who received an inactivated influenza vaccine.

This clonotype was seen a handful of times. This chain uses TRBV10-2 with TRBJ2-1; D is unresolved. The CDR3 loop spans 14 amino acids. Between the trimmed V and J ends, which lost 7 bases and 0 bases, there was a span of 10 bases. Germline assignment: CDR1 WSHSY and CDR2 SAAADI. CDR3 protein: CASTPDRSYNEQFF. CDR3 nucleotides: TGCGCCAGCACACCGGATCGCTCCTACAATGAGCAGTTCTTC.

V is TRBV20-1 and J is TRBJ2-2, with D tentatively TRBD1 (6 bases). V was cut by 1 base and J by 7 bases, with 16 bases left in between. This CDR3 has 15 residues. CDR1 DFQATT and CDR2 SNEGSKA come from the germline V gene (reference sequence). The CDR3 DNA reads as TGCAGTGCTAGAGCGCTGGACGGGACAATCGGGGAGCTGTTTTTT. As protein: CSARALDGTIGELFF.

This clonotype was picked up a small number of times. V is TRBV20-1 and J is TRBJ1-2; D is unresolved. Germline CDR1 reads DFQATT; CDR2 reads SNEGSKA (reference sequence). Trimming removed 0 bases from V and 1 base from J, with 9 bases in between. CDR3 length: 14 amino acids. The chain's CDR3 is CSARDSGNNYGYTF. Written as DNA, the CDR3 is TGCAGTGCTAGAGATTCCGGGAATAACTATGGCTACACCTTC.

This clonotype came up many times. In DNA form, the CDR3 reads TGCGCCAGCAGCGTAAGGCCTTTTGACAGGGCGACCGGGGAGCTGTTTTTT. It is translated as CASSVRPFDRATGELFF. The chain employs TRBV5-1 and TRBJ2-2; the match to TRBD1 covers 7 bases. This CDR3 contains 17 residues. After removal of 4 bases from V and 5 bases from J, the junction contained 14 bases not matched to a gene. CDR1 is SGHRS and CDR2 is YFSETQ in the germline V gene.

This clonotype was detected many times. The chain links TRBV4-2 to TRBJ1-5, with D perhaps matching TRBD1 (6 bases). V lost 1 base to trimming and J lost 4 bases, with 11 bases between them. Germline loops: CDR1 LGHNA, CDR2 YNFKEQ. This CDR3 contains 15 residues. The chain's CDR3 is CASSQATGRNQPQHF. The CDR3 DNA is TGTGCCAGCAGCCAAGCAACAGGGCGAAATCAGCCCCAGCATTTT.

The genes are TRBV9 and TRBJ2-1; TRBD2 agrees at 9 bases. After removal of 0 bases from V and 3 bases from J, the junction contained 1 base not matched to a gene. Germline CDR1 reads SGDLS; CDR2 reads YYNGEE. This CDR3 region has 15 residues. The CDR3 sequence is CASSVDSGGYNEQFF. The CDR3 nucleotides read TGTGCCAGCAGCGTAGATAGCGGGGGCTACAATGAGCAGTTCTTC.

J is TRBJ2-3 and V is TRBV15; TRBD2 agrees at 7 bases. Trimming removed 1 base from V and 5 bases from J; junction bases left unmatched: 9. Germline V gives CDR1 LNHNV, CDR2 YYDKDF (reference sequence). This CDR3 contains 16 residues. The CDR3: CATSRARLAGRDTQYF. CDR3 DNA sequence: TGTGCCACCAGCAGAGCGAGACTAGCAGGTAGAGATACGCAGTATTTT.

This clonotype was seen a few times. The chain employs TRBV3-1 and TRBJ1-1; D gene ambiguous. Trimming took 4 bases from V and 4 from J, leaving 13 bases between them. Germline V gene sequence: CDR1 LGHDT, CDR2 YNNKEL (reference sequence). The CDR3 length is 14 residues. The chain's CDR3 is CASSPLAEVTEAFF. The CDR3 nucleotides are TGTGCCAGCAGCCCCCTTGCGGAAGTCACTGAAGCTTTCTTT.

This clonotype was counted ten times or more. This chain uses TRBV12-3 or TRBV12-4 with TRBJ1-1; 10 bases are a match to TRBD1. The CDR3 is 14 amino acids. With 3 bases clipped from V and 7 bases from J, the junction kept 5 bases outside the gene matches. Here the CDR3 DNA reads TGTGCCAGCAGTTTCAACGGACAGGGGGTTGAAGCTTTCTTT. It specifies CASSFNGQGVEAFF.

This clonotype has just a few counts. The rearrangement uses TRBV7-8 and TRBJ1-1; maybe TRBD1 (5 bases). This CDR3 region has 15 residues. The germline V gene has CDR1 SGHVS and CDR2 FQNEAQ. Trimming stripped 5 bases from V and 1 base from J, with 14 bases between. CDR3 loop: CASSRGAGGNTEAFF. CDR3 in DNA: TGTGCCAGCAGCAGAGGGGCGGGGGGGAACACTGAAGCTTTCTTT.

There are many counts of this clonotype. The chain is built from TRBV4-3 and TRBJ1-6; D remains ambiguous. The V gene's germline CDR1 is LGHNA and CDR2 YSLEER. Trimming left V 0 bases short and J 8 bases short, with 20 bases between. CDR3 length equals 18 residues. The CDR3 reads CASSQDLDGVAWDSPLHF. The CDR3 nucleotides read TGCGCCAGCAGCCAAGATTTAGACGGTGTGGCGTGGGATTCACCCCTCCACTTT.

This clonotype showed up just a few times. This chain joins TRBV7-2 and TRBJ2-3; D is uncertain. V lost 4 bases and J lost 4, with 9 bases in between. Germline lookup yields CDR1 SGHTA and CDR2 FQGNSA. This CDR3 has 13 residues. The CDR3 nucleotides are TGTGCCAGCAGCTCATTGTTAGCAGATACGCAGTATTTT. Its protein product is CASSSLLADTQYF.

The rearrangement joins TRBV28 to TRBJ2-3; D possibly matches TRBD1 or TRBD2 (5 bases each). The CDR3 loop spans 18 amino acids. Deletions cut 5 bases from V and 1 base from J, with 22 bases between. Per the germline V gene, CDR1 is MDHEN and CDR2 is SYDVKM. CDR3 sequence reads: CASSPWGYGKGGTDTQYF. CDR3 sequence (DNA): TGTGCCAGCAGTCCCTGGGGCTACGGAAAGGGAGGCACAGATACGCAGTATTTT.

The rearrangement links TRBV13 to TRBJ2-7; 7 positions match TRBD2. This CDR3 contains 15 residues. The germline V gene encodes CDR1 PRHDT and CDR2 FYEKMQ (reference sequence). Unmatched junction bases numbered 7, after V lost 5 bases and J lost 0 bases. The CDR3 reads CASSPYTSASYEQYF. The CDR3 bases are TGTGCCAGCAGCCCCTACACTAGCGCCTCCTACGAGCAGTACTTC.

This clonotype was seen ten or more times. The chain combines TRBV12-3 or TRBV12-4 with TRBJ2-7; D may be TRBD1 or TRBD2 (6 bases each). Trimming left V 3 bases short and J 3 bases short, with 9 bases between. CDR3 length: 13 amino acids. CDR3 sequence reads: CASSFRGLYEQYF. The DNA of the CDR3 is TGTGCCAGCAGTTTTCGGGGGCTCTACGAGCAGTACTTC.

The table lists this clonotype with many counts. The chain employs TRBV5-1 and TRBJ2-2, with 7 bases lining up with TRBD1. V was clipped by 1 base and J by 1 base; unmatched bases: 1. Germline V lookup: CDR1 SGHRS, CDR2 YFSETQ. CDR3 length equals 15 residues. Here the CDR3 reads CASSLTGENTGELFF. The CDR3 DNA reads as TGCGCCAGCAGCTTGACAGGGGAGAACACCGGGGAGCTGTTTTTT.